This T cell receptor (beta chain) was captured by sequencing in a study of regulatory T cells in long-lasting Graves disease. Points from the study as a whole: Relative to newly diagnosed Graves' patients, persistent ones had lower TCR diversity. Persistent disease favored TRBV28, TRBJ1-2 and TRBJ2-5.

Stated time point: newly diagnosed GD, antithyroid drugs for less than 3 months. With RNA extracted from PBMCs as input, the TCR library was made. It was American Thyroid Association guidelines that determined Graves' disease diagnosis. TCR beta libraries were built with iRepertoire HTBI primers and Arm-PCR of CDR3 regions. Per the original methods: Overall, samples carried some 67 TRBV and 14 TRBJ segments. A single record per CDR3 protein comes from TCRdb applying MiXCR to the multiplex PCR reads. The V and J calls, along with clone size, are taken from TCRdb and not from the paper's own processing. The data contain around 400,000 distinct CDR3 sequences, around 16% of them seen just once; the ten biggest clones take up about 24%. This clonotype was counted ten times or more. Antigen unknown. V dropped 6 bases and J dropped 0 bases, with 15 bases sitting between them. Germline loops: CDR1 DFQATT, CDR2 SNEGSKA (reference sequence). The CDR3 runs to 15 residues.

The chain combines TRBV20-1 with TRBJ2-1; tentatively, D is TRBD1 (6 bases). The clonotype comes from a female donor with Graves disease. Sample: peripheral blood mononuclear cells (PBMCs), taken at new diagnosis, from a patient treated with antithyroid drugs. The CDR3: CSAIGGAFSYNEQFF. CDR3 nucleotide sequence: TGCAGTGCCATAGGGGGAGCCTTCTCCTACAATGAGCAGTTCTTC.